These T cell receptor beta chains were read from a single sample in a study of blood T cell repertoires in COVID-19. Measured with immunoSEQ multiplex PCR; TCRdb has only the in-frame clones, and not every one. Of about 82,000 clones listed, about four fifths are singletons. Sequencing was done on a sample of peripheral blood. The receptor source for this set is a woman in her thirties or forties with active or convalescent COVID-19. CDR3s include the opening cysteine and the closing phenylalanine or tryptophan. Each record gives: D gene, V gene, clone size, J gene, CDR3 DNA, CDR3 protein. A D gene is named only where the DNA matches it firmly. Not all rows give a size; the values are once, few, many and, for expanded clones, a class.

D: .; V: TRBV5-1; size: .; J: TRBJ1-2; DNA: TGCGCCAGCAGCTTGGCCCCGGTGGACTATGGCTACACCTTC; CDR3: CASSLAPVDYGYTF
D: TRBD2; V: TRBV6-5; size: .; J: TRBJ2-1; DNA: TGTGCCAGCAGCGTCCTAGCGGGAGGGCTCGATGAGCAGTTCTTC; CDR3: CASSVLAGGLDEQFF
D: TRBD1; V: TRBV29-1; size: once; J: TRBJ1-1; DNA: TGCAGCGCGGGACAGAAGAACACTGAAGCTTTCTTT; CDR3: CSAGQKNTEAFF
D: .; V: TRBV5-4; size: .; J: TRBJ2-1; DNA: TGTGCCAGCAGCTTGATGCGGGACTGGTCTAGCAATGAGCAGTTCTTC; CDR3: CASSLMRDWSSNEQFF
D: .; V: TRBV28; size: .; J: TRBJ1-1; DNA: TGTGCCAGCAGTTTTGAGGGTTGGGGTGAAGCTTTCTTT; CDR3: CASSFEGWGEAFF
D: .; V: TRBV27; size: .; J: TRBJ2-1; DNA: TGTGCCAGCAGTTTTTCCCACCCAGCCTACAATGAGCAGTTCTTC; CDR3: CASSFSHPAYNEQFF
D: TRBD2; V: TRBV5-6; size: .; J: TRBJ2-1; DNA: TGTGCCAGCAGCATTAGCGGGAGGGCCGGGGAAGAGCAGTTCTTC; CDR3: CASSISGRAGEEQFF
D: .; V: TRBV4-2; size: .; J: TRBJ2-5; DNA: TGTGCCAGCAGCCAAGCTGGCAGGGGCGGGACCCAGTACTTC; CDR3: CASSQAGRGGTQYF
D: TRBD2; V: TRBV19; size: .; J: TRBJ2-7; DNA: TGTGCCACCAGTAATCCGGGACTAGCGTACTACGAGCAGTACTTC; CDR3: CATSNPGLAYYEQYF
D: TRBD2; V: TRBV28; size: once; J: TRBJ2-7; DNA: TGTGCCAGCAGTGGAGCGGGAACGATCTCCTACGAGCAGTACTTC; CDR3: CASSGAGTISYEQYF
D: .; V: TRBV18; size: .; J: TRBJ2-5; DNA: TGTGCCAGCTCTACTAATCAGGGGGGAGAGACCCAGTACTTC; CDR3: CASSTNQGGETQYF
D: TRBD2; V: TRBV6-2/TRBV6-3; size: once; J: TRBJ2-7; DNA: TGTGCCAGCAGCGGGGGGGCATACGAGCAGTACTTC; CDR3: CASSGGAYEQYF
D: .; V: TRBV6-5; size: .; J: TRBJ2-7; DNA: TGTGCCACCGCGCCGGGACATACTTCCTACGAGCAGTACTTC; CDR3: CATAPGHTSYEQYF
D: .; V: TRBV3-1/TRBV3-2; size: large; J: TRBJ2-2; DNA: TGTGCCAGCAGCCCTCACACCGGGGAGCTGTTTTTT; CDR3: CASSPHTGELFF